This is a list of T cell receptor beta chains from one sample in a study of cytomegalovirus exposure and HLA in healthy donors. This table comes from immunoSEQ multiplex PCR, and its TCRdb copy is limited to in-frame clones, with some not included. This sample has about 88,000 clones, with more than 80% found just once. Sequencing input: PBMCs. All receptors come from a man aged 18 to 35 in good health and CMV-seronegative. Each CDR3 is given with its conserved first and last residue. D genes are given only for firm matches. Expanded clones are given a class, and other clones once, few, many or no size at all.

abundance | j_gene | v_gene | d_gene | CDR3nt | CDR3aa
. | TRBJ2-7 | TRBV6-1 | . | TGTGCCAGCAGTGATGCGGGGACTCCCGGCTACGAGCAGTACTTC | CASSDAGTPGYEQYF
. | TRBJ2-3 | TRBV9 | . | TGTGCCAGCAGCGTAGCTAGCACAGATACGCAGTATTTT | CASSVASTDTQYF
. | TRBJ2-3 | TRBV28 | TRBD1 | TGTGCCAGCAGTGTCCACAGGGGTCAAACAGATACGCAGTATTTT | CASSVHRGQTDTQYF
. | TRBJ1-1 | TRBV19 | TRBD1 | TGTGCCAGTGTCGTGACAGGGGCGTTGAACACTGAAGCTTTCTTT | CASVVTGALNTEAFF
once | TRBJ2-1 | TRBV27 | . | TGTGCCAGCAGTTTATCTGGCAGGGGATCCTACAATGAGCAGTTCTTC | CASSLSGRGSYNEQFF
. | TRBJ1-4 | TRBV5-8 | TRBD1 | TGTGCCAGCAGCGTACGGACAGGGACTATCGAAAAACTGTTTTTT | CASSVRTGTIEKLFF
. | TRBJ2-2 | TRBV27 | TRBD2 | TGTGCCAGCAGGGGTCTGGGGGGGTCGAACACCGGGGAGCTGTTTTTT | CASRGLGGSNTGELFF
. | TRBJ2-1 | TRBV15 | TRBD2 | TGTGCCACCTCTAAGTTCCCCGGCGGGAGGACAAACAATGAGCAGTTCTTC | CATSKFPGGRTNNEQFF
. | TRBJ1-1 | TRBV13 | . | TGTGCCAGCAGCTTATCTCCGGTGGGGGCAGGAGTCGGAACTGAAGCTTTCTTT | CASSLSPVGAGVGTEAFF
once | TRBJ1-1 | TRBV7-2 | TRBD1 | TGTGCCAGCAGCTTAATGGGACAGGTGAACACTGAAGCTTTCTTT | CASSLMGQVNTEAFF
. | TRBJ2-4 | TRBV5-6 | . | TGTGCCAGCAGCCAGGAAAATCAACTAAACATTCAGTACTTC | CASSQENQLNIQYF
. | TRBJ2-2 | TRBV19 | TRBD1 | TGTGCCAGTAGTCCAAGTTCACAGGACAGGGTAAAGTTGCTCGCCGGGGAGCTGTTTTTT | CASSPSSQDRVKLLAGELFF
few | TRBJ2-2 | TRBV7-6 | . | TGTGCCAGTGGTAGCAATCGGCTGTTTTTT | CASGSNRLFF
. | TRBJ2-5 | TRBV6-5 | TRBD2 | TGTGCCAGCGCCCTACTTAGCGGGACAGAGACCCAGTACTTC | CASALLSGTETQYF
. | TRBJ2-1 | TRBV6-5 | TRBD2 | TGTGCCAGCAGTTCGCGAGCGGGAGGGCCTAGCAATGAGCAGTTCTTC | CASSSRAGGPSNEQFF
once | TRBJ2-7 | TRBV6-5 | TRBD1 | TGTGCCAGCAGCTTAGCCAGGGGGCCCTACGAGCAGTACTTC | CASSLARGPYEQYF
. | TRBJ2-1 | TRBV29-1 | . | TGCAGCGTTATAGTGGTGAATGCTCACTCGAATTTCTTC | CSVIVVNAHSNFF
. | TRBJ2-7 | TRBV19 | TRBD2 | TGTGCCAGTAGTATAAGGACTAGCGGGGCCTACGAGCAGTACTTC | CASSIRTSGAYEQYF
. | TRBJ1-2 | TRBV28 | . | TGTGCCAGCAGTTCCCGAGGACCGGGGAAGGGCTACACCTTC | CASSSRGPGKGYTF
. | TRBJ1-3 | TRBV7-2 | . | TGTGCCAGCAGCTCGCGGGGGGACTCTGGAAACACCATATATTTT | CASSSRGDSGNTIYF
. | TRBJ1-2 | TRBV19 | TRBD1 | TGTGCCAGTTCCCAGGGGGCTTTTAACTATGGCTACACCTTC | CASSQGAFNYGYTF
. | TRBJ1-2 | TRBV7-9 | . | TGTTCCAGCAGCTTATTTCGGGACAAGGCCTTCTATGGCTACACCTTC | CSSSLFRDKAFYGYTF
. | TRBJ2-3 | TRBV28 | TRBD2 | TGTGCCAGCAGACCTAGCGGAAATGCCCGCGGGGATACGCAGTATTTT | CASRPSGNARGDTQYF
. | TRBJ1-6 | TRBV7-3 | TRBD1 | TGTGCCAGCAGCCAGACAGGGACAGTACCATCACCCCTCCACTTT | CASSQTGTVPSPLHF
. | TRBJ2-3 | TRBV7-9 | TRBD2 | TGTGCCAGCAGCTTAGCGCAGGGAATAGCGGGAAACACAGATACGCAGTATTTT | CASSLAQGIAGNTDTQYF
. | TRBJ2-3 | TRBV6-5 | TRBD2 | TGTGCCAGCAGTTACGGGGGGGTAAGCACAGATACGCAGTATTTT | CASSYGGVSTDTQYF
. | TRBJ2-7 | TRBV6-1 | . | TGTGCCAGCAGTGACCCAGGGTCACCCTACGAGCAGTACTTC | CASSDPGSPYEQYF
. | TRBJ2-7 | TRBV19 | TRBD2 | TGTGCCAGTAGTATAAGTTGGACTAGCCTTGACGAGCAGTACTTC | CASSISWTSLDEQYF
. | TRBJ2-1 | TRBV2 | TRBD2 | TGTGCCAGCAGTATGGGACTAGCGAGGAACAATGAGCAGTTCTTC | CASSMGLARNNEQFF
once | TRBJ1-1 | TRBV2 | . | TGTGCCAGCCTGCTAGGGGGGGGGAACACTGAAGCTTTCTTT | CASLLGGGNTEAFF
. | TRBJ2-3 | TRBV27 | TRBD1 | TGTGCCAGCAGTTTCCCGCCGGGACAGGGAACAGATACGCAGTATTTT | CASSFPPGQGTDTQYF
. | TRBJ2-1 | TRBV7-2 | TRBD2 | TGTGCCAGCAGCTTAGGGGCGGGAGGGGACAATGAGCAGTTCTTC | CASSLGAGGDNEQFF
. | TRBJ2-1 | TRBV11-3 | TRBD2 | TGTGCCAGCAGCTGGACTAGCGGGAGTAACGAGCAGTTCTTC | CASSWTSGSNEQFF
. | TRBJ1-1 | TRBV7-9 | TRBD1 | TGTGCCAGCAGCCAGACAGGGGGCGCGAGCACTGAAGCTTTCTTT | CASSQTGGASTEAFF
. | TRBJ1-1 | TRBV27 | . | TGTGCCAGCAGTTTACAAAAGAGGGCTGAAGCTTTCTTT | CASSLQKRAEAFF
. | TRBJ2-7 | TRBV7-8 | . | TGTGCCAGCAGCTCGACAGTTTATACCTACGAGCAGTACTTC | CASSSTVYTYEQYF
. | TRBJ2-1 | TRBV4-3 | . | TGCGCCAGCAGCCAAGATCGGGGAACGGTCTACAATGAGCAGTTCTTC | CASSQDRGTVYNEQFF
. | TRBJ2-5 | TRBV11-2 | . | TGTGCCAGCAGCCCTAGGTTGGTGGGACTTCAGTACTTC | CASSPRLVGLQYF
. | TRBJ2-7 | TRBV27 | . | TGTGCCAGCAGTTTAGCAGCGGGCCTCTCCTACGAGCAGTACTTC | CASSLAAGLSYEQYF
. | TRBJ2-7 | TRBV5-1 | TRBD2 | TGCGCCAGCAGCTTCGGGGGAGCAGGGACTAACTCCTACGAGCAGTACTTC | CASSFGGAGTNSYEQYF
. | TRBJ2-7 | TRBV6-5 | TRBD1 | TGTGCCAGCAGATACAGGGGGTCCTCCTACGAGCAGTACTTC | CASRYRGSSYEQYF
few | TRBJ2-2 | TRBV6-1 | . | TGTGCCAGCAGTGAACAGGGTCCCGCGAACACCGGGGAGCTGTTTTTT | CASSEQGPANTGELFF
. | TRBJ1-1 | TRBV18 | . | TGTGCCAGCTCAGACACGGTCAGGGGCGAACGGGCAAAAGCTTTCTTT | CASSDTVRGERAKAFF
. | TRBJ2-6 | TRBV15 | TRBD1 | TGTGCCACCAGCAGAGAGGGACAGGGGGCTACTGGGGCCAACGTCCTGACTTTC | CATSREGQGATGANVLTF
. | TRBJ1-4 | TRBV19 | TRBD1 | TGTGCCAGCCACCAAACCGGGACAGGGAATGAAAAACTGTTTTTT | CASHQTGTGNEKLFF
few | TRBJ1-1 | TRBV6-5 | . | TGTGCCAGCAGTTCCCGCGGGCGGGGCACTGAAGCTTTCTTT | CASSSRGRGTEAFF
. | TRBJ1-4 | TRBV7-9 | . | TGTGCCAGCAGCTTAGCGGCAGGAAGGGGCGAAAAACTGTTTTTT | CASSLAAGRGEKLFF
. | TRBJ2-1 | TRBV6-1 | TRBD2 | TGTGCCAGCAGTGTGACTAGCGGGAGTCCCAATGAGCAGTTCTTC | CASSVTSGSPNEQFF